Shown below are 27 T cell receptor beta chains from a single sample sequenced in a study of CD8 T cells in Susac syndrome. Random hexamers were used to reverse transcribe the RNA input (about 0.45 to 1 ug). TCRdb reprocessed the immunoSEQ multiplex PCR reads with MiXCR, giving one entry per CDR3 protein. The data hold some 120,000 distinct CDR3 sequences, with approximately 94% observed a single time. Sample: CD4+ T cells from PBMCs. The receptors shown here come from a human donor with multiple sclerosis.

The CDR3 region has the DNA TGCGCCAGCAGCGACGCAGCATCTAACTATGGCTACACCTTC. As protein: CASSDAASNYGYTF. The V gene is TRBV5-1, the J gene TRBJ1-2; D remains ambiguous. The CDR3 extends over 14 amino acids. Germline V gene data show CDR1 as SGHRS and CDR2 as YFSETQ. V lost 4 bases, J lost 0 bases, and 10 bases lay in between.

The DNA of the CDR3 is TGTGCCACCAGTGATTCGGGACAGGGCCCAGAGACCCAGTACTTC. This encodes CATSDSGQGPETQYF. The V call is TRBV24-1, the J call TRBJ2-5; 9 bases are shared with TRBD1. This CDR3 contains 15 residues. Losses at the gene ends were 2 bases for V and 4 bases for J; bases not matched to a gene: 4. Germline CDR1 is KGHDR and CDR2 is SFDVKD.

The CDR3 sequence: CSAPRTGGNEQYF. In DNA form, the CDR3 reads TGCAGTGCTCCCCGGACAGGGGGGAACGAGCAGTACTTC. This chain links TRBV20-1 with TRBJ2-7; 10 nucleotides line up with TRBD1. This CDR3 has 13 amino acids. The germline V gene encodes CDR1 DFQATT and CDR2 SNEGSKA (reference sequence). Losses at the gene ends were 5 bases for V and 5 bases for J; bases not matched to a gene: 6.

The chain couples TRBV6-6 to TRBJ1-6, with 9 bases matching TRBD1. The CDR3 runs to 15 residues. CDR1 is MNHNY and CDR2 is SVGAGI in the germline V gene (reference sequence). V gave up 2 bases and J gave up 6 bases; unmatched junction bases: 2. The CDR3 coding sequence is TGTGCCAGCAGTTACACGGGACAGGGTAATTCACCCCTCCACTTT. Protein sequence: CASSYTGQGNSPLHF.

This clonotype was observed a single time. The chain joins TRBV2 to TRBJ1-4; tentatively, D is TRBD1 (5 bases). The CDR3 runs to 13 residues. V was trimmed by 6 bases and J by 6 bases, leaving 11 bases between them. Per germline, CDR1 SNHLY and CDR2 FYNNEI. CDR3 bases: TGTGCCAGCAGCGGGACCCCCGATGAAAAACTGTTTTTT. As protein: CASSGTPDEKLFF.

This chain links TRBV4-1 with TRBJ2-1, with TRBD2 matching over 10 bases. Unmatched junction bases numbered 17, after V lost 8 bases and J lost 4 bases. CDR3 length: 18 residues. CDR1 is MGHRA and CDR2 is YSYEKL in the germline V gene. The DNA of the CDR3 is TGCGCCAGCGGACACATTGGGATAGCGGGGGGAAGATACAATGAGCAGTTCTTC. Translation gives CASGHIGIAGGRYNEQFF.

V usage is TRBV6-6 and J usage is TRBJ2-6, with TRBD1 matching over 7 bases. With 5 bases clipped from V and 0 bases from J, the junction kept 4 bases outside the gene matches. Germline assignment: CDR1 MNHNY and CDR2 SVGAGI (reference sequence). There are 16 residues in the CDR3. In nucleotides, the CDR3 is TGTGCCAGCAGTCGACAGGGCATCTCTGGGGCCAACGTCCTGACTTTC. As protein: CASSRQGISGANVLTF.

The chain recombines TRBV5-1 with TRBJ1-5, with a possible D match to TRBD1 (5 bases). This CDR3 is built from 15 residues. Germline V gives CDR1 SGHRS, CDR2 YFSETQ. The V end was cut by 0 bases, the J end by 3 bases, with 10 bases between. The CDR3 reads CASSLAGGNNQPQHF. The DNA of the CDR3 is TGCGCCAGCAGCTTGGCCGGGGGAAACAATCAGCCCCAGCATTTT. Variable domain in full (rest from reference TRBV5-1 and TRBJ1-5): KAGVTQTPRYLIKTRGQQVTLSCSPISGHRSVSWYQQTPGQGLQFLFEYFSETQRNKGNFPGRFSGRQFSNSRSEMNVSTLELGDSALYLCASSLAGGNNQPQHFGDGTRLSIL.

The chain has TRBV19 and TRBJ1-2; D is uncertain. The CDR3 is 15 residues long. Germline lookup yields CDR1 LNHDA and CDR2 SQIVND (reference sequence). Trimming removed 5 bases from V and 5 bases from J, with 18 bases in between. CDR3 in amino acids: CASSEPKRVVYGYTF. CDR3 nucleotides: TGTGCCAGTAGTGAGCCGAAAAGGGTGGTATATGGCTACACCTTC. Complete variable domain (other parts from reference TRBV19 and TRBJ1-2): DGGITQSPKYLFRKEGQNVTLSCEQNLNHDAMYWYRQDPGQGLRLIYYSQIVNDFQKGDIAEGYSVSREKKESFPLTVTSAQKNPTAFYLCASSEPKRVVYGYTFGSGTRLTVV.

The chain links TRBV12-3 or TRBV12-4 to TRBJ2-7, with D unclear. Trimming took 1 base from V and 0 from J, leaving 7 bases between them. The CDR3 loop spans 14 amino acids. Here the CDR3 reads CASSLVRSSYEQYF. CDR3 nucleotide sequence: TGTGCCAGCAGTTTAGTGAGGAGCTCCTACGAGCAGTACTTC.

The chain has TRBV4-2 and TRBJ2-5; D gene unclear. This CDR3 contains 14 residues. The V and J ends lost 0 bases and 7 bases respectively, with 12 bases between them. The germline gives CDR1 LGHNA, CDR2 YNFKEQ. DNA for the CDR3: TGTGCCAGCAGCCAAGATGGCATTCCTGGGACCCAGTACTTC. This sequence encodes CASSQDGIPGTQYF.

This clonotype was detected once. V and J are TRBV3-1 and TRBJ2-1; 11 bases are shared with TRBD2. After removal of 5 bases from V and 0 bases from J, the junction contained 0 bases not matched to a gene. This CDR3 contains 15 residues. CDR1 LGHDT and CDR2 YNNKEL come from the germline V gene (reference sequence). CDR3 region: CASSTSGGSYNEQFF. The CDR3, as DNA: TGTGCCAGCAGCACTAGCGGGGGCTCCTACAATGAGCAGTTCTTC.

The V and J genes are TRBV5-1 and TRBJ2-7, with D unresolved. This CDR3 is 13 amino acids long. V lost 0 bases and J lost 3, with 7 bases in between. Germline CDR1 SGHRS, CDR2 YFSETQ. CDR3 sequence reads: CASSLELGYEQYF. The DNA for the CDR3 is TGCGCCAGCAGCTTGGAGCTAGGCTACGAGCAGTACTTC.

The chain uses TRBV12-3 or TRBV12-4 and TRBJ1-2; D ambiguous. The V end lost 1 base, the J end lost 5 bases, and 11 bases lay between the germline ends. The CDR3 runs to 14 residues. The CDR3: CASSLVHSPYGYTF. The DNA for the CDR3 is TGTGCCAGCAGTTTAGTCCATTCGCCTTATGGCTACACCTTC.

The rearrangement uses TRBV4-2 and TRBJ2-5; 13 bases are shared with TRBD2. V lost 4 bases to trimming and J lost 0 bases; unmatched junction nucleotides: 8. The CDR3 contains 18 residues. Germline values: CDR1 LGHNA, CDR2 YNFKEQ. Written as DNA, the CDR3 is TGTGCCAGCAGCCGGCGGACTAGCGGGAGTGTATACCAAGAGACCCAGTACTTC. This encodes CASSRRTSGSVYQETQYF.

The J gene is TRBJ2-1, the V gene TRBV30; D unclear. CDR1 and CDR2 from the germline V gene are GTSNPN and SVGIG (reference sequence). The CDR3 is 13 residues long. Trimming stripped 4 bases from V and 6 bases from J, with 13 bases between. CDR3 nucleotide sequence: TGTGCCTGGAACCTAGGACGAGGCAATGAGCAGTTCTTC. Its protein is CAWNLGRGNEQFF.

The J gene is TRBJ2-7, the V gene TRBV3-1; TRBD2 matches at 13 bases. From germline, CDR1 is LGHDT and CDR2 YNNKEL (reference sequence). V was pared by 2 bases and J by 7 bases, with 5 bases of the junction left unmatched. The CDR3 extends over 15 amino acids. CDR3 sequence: CASSQRLAGGSEQYF. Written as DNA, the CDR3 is TGTGCCAGCAGCCAAAGACTAGCGGGAGGTAGTGAGCAGTACTTC.

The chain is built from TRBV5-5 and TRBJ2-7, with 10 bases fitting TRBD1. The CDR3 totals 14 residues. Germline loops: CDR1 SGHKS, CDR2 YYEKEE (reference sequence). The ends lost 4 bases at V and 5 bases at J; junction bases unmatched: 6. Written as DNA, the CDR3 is TGTGCCAGCAGCAGGGACAGGGGAAGCGACGAGCAGTACTTC. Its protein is CASSRDRGSDEQYF. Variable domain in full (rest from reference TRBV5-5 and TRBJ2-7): DAGVTQSPTHLIKTRGQQVTLRCSPISGHKSVSWYQQVLGQGPQFIFQYYEKEERGRGNFPDRFSARQFPNYSSELNVNALLLGDSALYLCASSRDRGSDEQYFGPGTRLTVT.

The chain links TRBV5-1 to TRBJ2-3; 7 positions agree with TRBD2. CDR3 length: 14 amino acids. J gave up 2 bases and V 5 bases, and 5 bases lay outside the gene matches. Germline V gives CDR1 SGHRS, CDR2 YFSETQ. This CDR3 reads CASSSGLSTDTQYF. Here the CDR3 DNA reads TGCGCCAGCAGTTCGGGACTATCCACAGATACGCAGTATTTT.

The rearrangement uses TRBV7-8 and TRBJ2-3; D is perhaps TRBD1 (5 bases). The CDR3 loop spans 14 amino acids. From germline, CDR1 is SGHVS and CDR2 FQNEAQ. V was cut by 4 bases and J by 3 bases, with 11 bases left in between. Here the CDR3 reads CASSWGRGTDTQYF. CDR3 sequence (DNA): TGTGCCAGCAGCTGGGGTAGGGGAACAGATACGCAGTATTTT.

In DNA, the CDR3 is TGTGCCAGCAGTCGTCCACATGGCAATGAGCAGTTCTTC. It is translated as CASSRPHGNEQFF. The chain links TRBV6-5 to TRBJ2-1; D uncertain. The V gene's germline CDR1 is MNHEY and CDR2 SVGAGI. This CDR3 has 13 residues. Trimming took 5 bases from V and 6 from J, leaving 11 bases between them.

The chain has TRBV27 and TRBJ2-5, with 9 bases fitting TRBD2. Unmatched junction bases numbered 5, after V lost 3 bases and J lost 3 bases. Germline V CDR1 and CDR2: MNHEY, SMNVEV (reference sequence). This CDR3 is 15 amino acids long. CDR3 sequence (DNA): TGTGCCAGCAGTTTTTGGCTAGCGGGAAAAGAGACCCAGTACTTC. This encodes CASSFWLAGKETQYF.

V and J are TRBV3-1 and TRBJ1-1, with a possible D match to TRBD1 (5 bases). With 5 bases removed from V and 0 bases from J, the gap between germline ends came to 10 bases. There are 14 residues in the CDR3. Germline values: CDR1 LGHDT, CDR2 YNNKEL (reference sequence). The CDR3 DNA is TGTGCCAGCAGCAAGACAGACATGAACACTGAAGCTTTCTTT. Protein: CASSKTDMNTEAFF. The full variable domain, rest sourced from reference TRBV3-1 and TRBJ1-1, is DTAVSQTPKYLVTQMGNDKSIKCEQNLGHDTMYWYKQDSKKFLKIMFSYNNKELIINETVPNRFSPKSPDKAHLNLHINSLELGDSAVYFCASSKTDMNTEAFFGQGTRLTVV.

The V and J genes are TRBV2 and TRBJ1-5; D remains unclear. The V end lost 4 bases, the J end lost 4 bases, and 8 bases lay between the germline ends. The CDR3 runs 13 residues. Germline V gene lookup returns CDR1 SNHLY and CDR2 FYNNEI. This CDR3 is CASSAERNQPQHF. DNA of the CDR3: TGTGCCAGCAGTGCAGAGCGGAATCAGCCCCAGCATTTT.

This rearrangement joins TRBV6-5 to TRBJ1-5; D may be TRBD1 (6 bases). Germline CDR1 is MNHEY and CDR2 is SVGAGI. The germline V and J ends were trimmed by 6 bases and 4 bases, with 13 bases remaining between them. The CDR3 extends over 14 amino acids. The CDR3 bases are TGTGCCAGCAGCATCGGGACACCTAATCAGCCCCAGCATTTT. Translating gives CASSIGTPNQPQHF.

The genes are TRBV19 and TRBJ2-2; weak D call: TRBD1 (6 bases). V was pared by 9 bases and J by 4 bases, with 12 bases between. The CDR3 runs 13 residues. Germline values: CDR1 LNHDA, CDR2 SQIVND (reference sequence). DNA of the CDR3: TGTGCCAGCCGACGGGACATCACCGGGGAGCTGTTTTTT. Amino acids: CASRRDITGELFF.

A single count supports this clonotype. CDR3 protein: CASRQGGLSGYTF. The CDR3 DNA follows: TGTGCCAGCCGACAGGGGGGTTTAAGTGGCTACACCTTC. The rearrangement uses TRBV27 and TRBJ1-2; TRBD1 matches at 9 bases. V was clipped by 8 bases and J by 7 bases; unmatched bases: 8. The germline CDR1 and CDR2 sequences are MNHEY and SMNVEV (reference sequence). The CDR3 loop spans 13 amino acids.